These T cell receptor beta chains were read from a single sample in a study of early stage breast cancer tumors. The method was immunoSEQ multiplex PCR; TCRdb's version includes in-frame clones alone and lacks a portion of them. The sample lists roughly 5,400 clones, 60% to 65% occurring once. Sequencing was done on a sample of breast tumor tissue. The receptors were sampled from a person between 45 and 65 years old with breast cancer. CDR3s include the opening cysteine and the closing phenylalanine or tryptophan. The D gene is left open where the match is weak. Size is stated for part of the rows, as once, few or many counts, or as a class when the clone is expanded.

v_call	j_call	clone_size	d_call	cdr3_nt	cdr3_aa
TRBV7-9	TRBJ1-2	few	NA	TGTGCCAGCAGCTCCTCGGCAGGGCAGGGAAGCGGCTACACCTTC	CASSSSAGQGSGYTF
TRBV14	TRBJ2-7	few	NA	TGTGCCAGCAGCCGCTCGGGAGTGAACTACGAGCAGTACTTC	CASSRSGVNYEQYF
TRBV19	TRBJ1-6	NA	NA	TGTGCCAGTAGGGGGGCATCATCACCCCTCCACTTT	CASRGASSPLHF
TRBV7-2	TRBJ2-5	NA	NA	TGTGCCAGCAGCACGGGGAGGTGGAAAGAGACCCAGTACTTC	CASSTGRWKETQYF
TRBV28	TRBJ1-1	NA	TRBD1	TGTGCCAGCAGTTTGATCGGACAGGTGAACACTGAAGCTTTCTTT	CASSLIGQVNTEAFF
TRBV20-1	TRBJ1-2	NA	NA	TGCAGTGCTCCGGGGGCGAGCGGCTACACCTTC	CSAPGASGYTF
TRBV6-1	TRBJ2-7	NA	TRBD1	TGTGCCAGCAGTGACCCGGACAGGGCCTCCACCTACGAGCAGTACTTC	CASSDPDRASTYEQYF
TRBV21-1	TRBJ1-5	NA	NA	TGTGCCAGCAGTCCTCGGGTTAGCAATCAGCCCCAGCATTTT	CASSPRVSNQPQHF
TRBV11-2	TRBJ2-7	NA	NA	TGTGCCAGCAGCTTTACGGGACAATTGAGCGAGCAGTACTTC	CASSFTGQLSEQYF
TRBV19	TRBJ1-5	NA	TRBD1	TGTGCCAGTGCGGACAGGTTCAATCAGCCCCAGCATTTT	CASADRFNQPQHF
TRBV7-2	TRBJ2-5	NA	NA	TGTGCCAGCAGCTTCCGGCCTTCCGAGACCCAGTACTTC	CASSFRPSETQYF
TRBV2	TRBJ2-3	NA	TRBD2	TGTGCCAGCAGTCCGGGACTAGCGGGGGGCACAGATACGCAGTATTTT	CASSPGLAGGTDTQYF
TRBV7-2	TRBJ1-1	NA	NA	TGTGCCAGCAGCTCACGCTCAGGGAACACTGAAGCTTTCTTT	CASSSRSGNTEAFF
TRBV5-1	TRBJ1-5	NA	NA	TGCGCCAGCAGCTTGGGTAGGGATCAGCCCCAGCATTTT	CASSLGRDQPQHF
TRBV5-1	TRBJ2-6	NA	NA	TGCGCCAGCAGCTTGGATCCTGGGGCCAACGTCCTGACTTTC	CASSLDPGANVLTF
TRBV5-5	TRBJ2-7	NA	NA	TGTGCCAGCAGCTTTGTCCTAAGGTCCCTAGGCGCCCACGAGCAGTACTTC	CASSFVLRSLGAHEQYF
TRBV5-1	TRBJ2-3	NA	TRBD1	TGCGCCAGCAGCTCTGGACCAGGGGGACCGACCACAGATACGCAGTATTTT	CASSSGPGGPTTDTQYF
TRBV7-3	TRBJ2-5	NA	NA	TGTGCCAGCAGCTTAAACCGAGGACCGCAAGAGACCCAGTACTTC	CASSLNRGPQETQYF
TRBV19	TRBJ2-5	NA	TRBD1	TGTGCCAGTAGTCGTCCGGGACAGGGACAAGAGACCCAGTACTTC	CASSRPGQGQETQYF
TRBV18	TRBJ1-3	NA	NA	TGTGCCAGCTCACCAATTCAGGGCTTGGACACCATATATTTT	CASSPIQGLDTIYF
TRBV7-8	TRBJ2-2	few	NA	TGTGCCAGCAGCTTAATTCGCACGCCGAACACCGGGGAGCTGTTTTTT	CASSLIRTPNTGELFF
TRBV7-2	TRBJ2-2	NA	NA	TGTGCCAGCAGTCAACTAGATTTCACCGGGGAGCTGTTTTTT	CASSQLDFTGELFF
TRBV5-4	TRBJ1-2	once	TRBD1	TGTGCCAGCAGCTCGGGACAGCCCGCACTTGGTTATGGCTACACCTTC	CASSSGQPALGYGYTF
TRBV23-1	TRBJ1-4	NA	NA	TGCGCCAGCTTTGAAGGAGAGGAGAACAAATCTGCAGTGGGTCATAATGAAAAACTGTTTTTT	CASFEGEENKSAVGHNEKLFF
TRBV15	TRBJ2-3	few	TRBD2	TGTGCCACCAGCAGAGATCTCGGGGGAGGGCGGATCATTACAGATACGCAGTATTTT	CATSRDLGGGRIITDTQYF
TRBV28	TRBJ1-1	NA	NA	TGTGCCAGCAGTTCTGGGTTTGACACTGAAGCTTTCTTT	CASSSGFDTEAFF
TRBV19	TRBJ1-4	few	NA	TGTGCCAGTAGTATGAGTTCGGGGTATGAAAAACTGTTTTTT	CASSMSSGYEKLFF
TRBV29-1	TRBJ2-7	NA	TRBD1	TGCAGCGTTGTGACAGGGGGCTCCTACGAGCAGTACTTC	CSVVTGGSYEQYF
TRBV5-1	TRBJ1-2	NA	NA	TGCGCCAGCAGCTTGATATTCGCGGATGGGGCCAATGGCTACACCTTC	CASSLIFADGANGYTF
TRBV7-2	TRBJ2-3	NA	NA	TGTGCCAGCAGCTCCTCGACGGCCACAGATACGCAGTATTTT	CASSSSTATDTQYF
TRBV7-9	TRBJ2-3	few	NA	TGTGCCAGCAGCCCAAGAGGACCAGATACGCAGTATTTT	CASSPRGPDTQYF
TRBV19	TRBJ1-4	NA	NA	TGTGCCAGTAGTCTCGACAGAGATGAAAAACTGTTTTTT	CASSLDRDEKLFF
TRBV7-2	TRBJ2-5	NA	NA	TGTGCCAGCAGACCCTTTCAGGGCCTGGGGGAGACCCAGTACTTC	CASRPFQGLGETQYF
TRBV15	TRBJ2-5	NA	NA	TGTGCCACCAGCAGAGATAGGCGGGAGACCCAGTACTTC	CATSRDRRETQYF
TRBV5-6	TRBJ1-2	few	NA	TGTGCCAGCAGCTTGGAGGGTGGCTACACCTTC	CASSLEGGYTF
TRBV7-6	TRBJ2-1	NA	NA	TGTGCCAGCAGCTTAGTGAGGGCTAGCGTGGGCAATGAGCAGTTCTTC	CASSLVRASVGNEQFF
TRBV7-6	TRBJ2-5	few	NA	TGTGCCAGCAGCAAACAGTACCAAGAGACCCAGTACTTC	CASSKQYQETQYF
TRBV7-2	TRBJ2-2	NA	TRBD2	TGTGCCAGCAGCTTAAGCGGGAGTGCTAACACCGGGGAGCTGTTTTTT	CASSLSGSANTGELFF
TRBV29-1	TRBJ2-5	NA	NA	TGCAGCGTCCAGGTCCTCGTGGAGACCCAGTACTTC	CSVQVLVETQYF
TRBV6-5	TRBJ1-3	NA	NA	TGTGCCGGAGGCTCTGGAAACACCATATATTTT	CAGGSGNTIYF
TRBV19	TRBJ1-5	NA	NA	TGTGCCAGTAGTTCGGTGCCGAGTCAGCCCCAGCATTTT	CASSSVPSQPQHF
TRBV7-2	TRBJ2-5	NA	NA	TGTGCCAGCAGCTCTCAACCGGAGACCCAGTACTTC	CASSSQPETQYF
TRBV5-1	TRBJ2-1	few	TRBD2	TGCGCCAGCAGCCCGGGACTAGCGAGCCGTGAGCAGTTCTTC	CASSPGLASREQFF
TRBV6-6	TRBJ2-7	NA	TRBD1	TGTGCCAGCAGAAGGGACAGGGGGCACGGATGGCAGTACTTC	CASRRDRGHGWQYF
TRBV27	TRBJ2-1	medium-sized	NA	TGTGCCAGCAGTTTAGGAGGAAATGAGCAGTTCTTC	CASSLGGNEQFF
TRBV7-2	TRBJ2-1	few	NA	TGTGCCAGCAGCCCATGGAGATCCTACAATGAGCAGTTCTTC	CASSPWRSYNEQFF
TRBV6-5	TRBJ2-1	NA	NA	TGTGCCAGCAGTTATAGAGGAGGGCAGTTCTTC	CASSYRGGQFF
TRBV19	TRBJ2-1	NA	NA	TGTGCCAGTACCCCACAGACCTTCTCCTACAATGAGCAGTTCTTC	CASTPQTFSYNEQFF